Described below is a single TCR beta chain sequence and its context. No antigen is known for it. The CDR3 covers 14 residues. V lost 4 bases to trimming and J lost 0 bases, with 11 bases between them. Germline CDR1 and CDR2: SGHRS and YFSETQ. This record belongs to a study of graft-versus-host responses after intestinal transplantation. In the study overall: All recipients got anti-thymocyte globulin induction, then tacrolimus and steroids for 2 to 4 years. Study conclusions and caveats: Recipient-marrow GvH clones were detected, some having first appeared in ileum or blood.

Clones were sequenced by immunoSEQ multiplex PCR, and TCRdb holds only the in-frame ones, with some missing. The data show approximately 19,000 clones, with almost 85% seen just once and 1.5% to 2% held by the top ten. The V gene is TRBV5-1, the J gene TRBJ2-7; TRBD1 is a possible D gene (6 bases). This receptor was obtained from a human patient who received an intestinal transplant, so some T cells may come from the graft donor. Specimen: PBMCs, collected 14 days after transplant. CDR3 nucleotide sequence: TGCGCCAGCAGCCCCGGACAGCGCTCCTACGAGCAGTACTTC. Translating it yields CASSPGQRSYEQYF.